This T cell receptor beta chain emerged from a study of monozygotic twins with cystic fibrosis. Findings and limits, study-wide: Monozygotic CF twin pairs shared significantly more nucleotide-identical clonotypes than unrelated CF individuals did.

Note on this clone: Its antigen is undetermined.

TCRdb's copy holds only in-frame clones and misses some; the assay was immunoSEQ multiplex PCR. The sample yields tens of thousands of clones, about 91% seen once. This CDR3 region has 11 residues. Germline CDR1 and CDR2: SNHLY and FYNNEI. The V and J ends lost 6 bases and 0 bases respectively, with 3 bases between them. What was sequenced was blood. The sequence came from a girl between 2 and 10 years old with cystic fibrosis. The V gene is TRBV2, the J gene TRBJ2-7; D is unresolved. CDR3 amino acids: CASSYSYEQYF. CDR3 nucleotide sequence: TGTGCCAGCAGCTACTCCTACGAGCAGTACTTC.